Described below is a single T cell receptor beta chain sequence and its context. Its antigen is currently unknown. The method was immunoSEQ multiplex PCR; TCRdb's version includes in-frame clones alone and lacks a portion of them. The table has about 120,000 clones, around 94% seen once. Per the germline V gene, CDR1 is MNHNS and CDR2 is SASEGT. The CDR3 runs to 17 residues. Trimming left V 4 bases short and J 2 bases short, with 18 bases between. These data are taken from a study of siplizumab effects on memory and regulatory T cells. Study findings and constraints: Siplizumab significantly decreased alloreactive sequences from unstimulated CD4+ memory cells. Controls had approximately 25% Treg-derived mappable alloreactive CD4+ clones on average, versus less than 70% with siplizumab. Of the alloreactive clones, only a minor fraction mapped to unstimulated subsets.

This TCR was sampled from a human donor in good health. The rearrangement links TRBV6-1 to TRBJ1-3, with TRBD1 as a possible D gene (5 bases). Sequencing was carried out using non-Treg CD4+ T cells sorted from blood. CDR3 nucleotide sequence: TGTGCCAGCAGTGGGGCTGGGGCAGGAGGGGCTGGAAACACCATATATTTT. Its protein is CASSGAGAGGAGNTIYF.